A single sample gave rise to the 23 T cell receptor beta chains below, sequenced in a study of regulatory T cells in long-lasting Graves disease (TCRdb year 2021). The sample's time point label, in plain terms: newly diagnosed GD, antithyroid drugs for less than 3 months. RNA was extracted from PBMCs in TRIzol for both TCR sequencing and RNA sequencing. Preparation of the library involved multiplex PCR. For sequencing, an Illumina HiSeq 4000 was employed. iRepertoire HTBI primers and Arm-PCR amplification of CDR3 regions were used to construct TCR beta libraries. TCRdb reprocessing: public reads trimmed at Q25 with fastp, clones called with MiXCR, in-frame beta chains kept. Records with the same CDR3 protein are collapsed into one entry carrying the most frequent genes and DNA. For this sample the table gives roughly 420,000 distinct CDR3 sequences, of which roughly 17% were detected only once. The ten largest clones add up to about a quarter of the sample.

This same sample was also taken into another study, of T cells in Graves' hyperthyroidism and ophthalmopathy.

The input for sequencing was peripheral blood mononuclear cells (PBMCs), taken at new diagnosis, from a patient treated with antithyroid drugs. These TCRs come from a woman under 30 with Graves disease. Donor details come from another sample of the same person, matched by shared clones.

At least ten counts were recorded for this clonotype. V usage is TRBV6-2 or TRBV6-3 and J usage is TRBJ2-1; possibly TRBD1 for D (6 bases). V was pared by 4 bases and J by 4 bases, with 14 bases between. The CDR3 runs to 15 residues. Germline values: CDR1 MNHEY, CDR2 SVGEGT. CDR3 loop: CASSSTGTLYNEQFF. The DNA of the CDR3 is TGTGCCAGCAGTTCCACCGGGACACTATACAATGAGCAGTTCTTC.

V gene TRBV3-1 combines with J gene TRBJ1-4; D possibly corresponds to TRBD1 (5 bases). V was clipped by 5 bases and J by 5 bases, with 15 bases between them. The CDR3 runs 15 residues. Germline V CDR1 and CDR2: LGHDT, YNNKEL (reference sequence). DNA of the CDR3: TGTGCCAGCAGCGACTGGGGCGCGGGGAATGAAAAACTGTTTTTT. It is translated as CASSDWGAGNEKLFF.

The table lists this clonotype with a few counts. CDR3 DNA: TGCAGTGCTCCGACGACAGGCATGAACACTGAAGCTTTCTTT. Residues: CSAPTTGMNTEAFF. The chain employs TRBV20-1 and TRBJ1-1, with D tentatively TRBD1 (6 bases). The CDR3 runs 14 residues. Trimming removed 5 bases at V and 0 bases at J, with 13 bases between. Germline loops: CDR1 DFQATT, CDR2 SNEGSKA (reference sequence).

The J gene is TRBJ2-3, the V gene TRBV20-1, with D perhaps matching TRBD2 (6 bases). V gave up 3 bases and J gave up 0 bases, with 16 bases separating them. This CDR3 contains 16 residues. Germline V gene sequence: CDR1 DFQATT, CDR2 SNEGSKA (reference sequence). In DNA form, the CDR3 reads TGCAGTGCTAGGGGGAATCTAGCGAGTAGCACAGATACGCAGTATTTT. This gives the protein CSARGNLASSTDTQYF.

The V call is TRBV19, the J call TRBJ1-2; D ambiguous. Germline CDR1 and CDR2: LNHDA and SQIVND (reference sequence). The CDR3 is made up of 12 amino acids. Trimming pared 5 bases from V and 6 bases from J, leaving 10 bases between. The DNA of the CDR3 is TGTGCCAGTAGTTTGTTATCCCATGGCTACACCTTC. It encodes CASSLLSHGYTF. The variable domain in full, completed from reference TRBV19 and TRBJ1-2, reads DGGITQSPKYLFRKEGQNVTLSCEQNLNHDAMYWYRQDPGQGLRLIYYSQIVNDFQKGDIAEGYSVSREKKESFPLTVTSAQKNPTAFYLCASSLLSHGYTFGSGTRLTVV.

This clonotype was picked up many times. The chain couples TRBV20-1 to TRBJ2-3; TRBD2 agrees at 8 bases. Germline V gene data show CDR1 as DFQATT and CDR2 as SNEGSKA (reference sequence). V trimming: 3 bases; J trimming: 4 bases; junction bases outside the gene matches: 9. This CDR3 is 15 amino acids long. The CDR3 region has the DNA TGCAGTGCTAGTCCGATGGCGGGAGGAGCAGATACGCAGTATTTT. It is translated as CSASPMAGGADTQYF.

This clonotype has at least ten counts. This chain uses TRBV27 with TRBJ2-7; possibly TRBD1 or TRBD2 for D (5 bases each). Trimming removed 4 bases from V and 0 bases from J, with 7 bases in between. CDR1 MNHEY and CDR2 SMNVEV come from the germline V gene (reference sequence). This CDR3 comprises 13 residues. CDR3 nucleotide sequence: TGTGCCAGCAGTTGGGGGAGCTCCTACGAGCAGTACTTC. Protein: CASSWGSSYEQYF.

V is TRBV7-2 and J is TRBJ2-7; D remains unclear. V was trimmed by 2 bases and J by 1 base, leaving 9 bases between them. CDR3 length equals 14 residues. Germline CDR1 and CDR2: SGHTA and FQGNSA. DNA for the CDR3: TGTGCCAGCAGCTTATCCTTAGTGTCCTACGAGCAGTACTTC. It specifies CASSLSLVSYEQYF.

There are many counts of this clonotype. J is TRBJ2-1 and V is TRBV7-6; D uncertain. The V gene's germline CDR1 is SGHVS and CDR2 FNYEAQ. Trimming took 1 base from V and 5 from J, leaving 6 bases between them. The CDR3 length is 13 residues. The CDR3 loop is CASSLEENNEQFF. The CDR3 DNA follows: TGTGCCAGCAGCTTAGAGGAGAACAATGAGCAGTTCTTC.

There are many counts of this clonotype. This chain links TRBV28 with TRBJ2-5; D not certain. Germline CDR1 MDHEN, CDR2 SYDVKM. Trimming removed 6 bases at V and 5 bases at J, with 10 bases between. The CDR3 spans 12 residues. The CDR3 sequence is CASSLSRETQYF. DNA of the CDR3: TGTGCCAGCAGCTTAAGCAGGGAGACCCAGTACTTC.

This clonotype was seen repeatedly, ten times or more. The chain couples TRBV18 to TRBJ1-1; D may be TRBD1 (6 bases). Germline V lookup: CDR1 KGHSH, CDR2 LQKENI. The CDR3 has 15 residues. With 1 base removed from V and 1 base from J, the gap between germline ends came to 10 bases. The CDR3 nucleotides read TGTGCCAGCTCACCACTAGAGGGACAGAACACTGAAGCTTTCTTT. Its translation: CASSPLEGQNTEAFF.

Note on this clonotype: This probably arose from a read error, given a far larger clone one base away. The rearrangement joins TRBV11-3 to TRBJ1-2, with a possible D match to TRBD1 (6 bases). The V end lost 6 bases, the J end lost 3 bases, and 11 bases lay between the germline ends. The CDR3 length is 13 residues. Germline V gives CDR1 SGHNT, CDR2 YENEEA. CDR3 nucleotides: TGTGCCAGCAGGAGGACAGACCACTATGGCTACACCTTC. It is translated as CASRRTDHYGYTF.

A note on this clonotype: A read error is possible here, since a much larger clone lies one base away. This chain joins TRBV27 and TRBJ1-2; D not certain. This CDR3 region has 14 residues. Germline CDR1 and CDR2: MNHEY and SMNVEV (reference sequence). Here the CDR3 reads CAGSPANENYGYTF. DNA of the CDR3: TGTGCCGGCAGTCCCGCGAATGAGAACTATGGCTACACCTTC.

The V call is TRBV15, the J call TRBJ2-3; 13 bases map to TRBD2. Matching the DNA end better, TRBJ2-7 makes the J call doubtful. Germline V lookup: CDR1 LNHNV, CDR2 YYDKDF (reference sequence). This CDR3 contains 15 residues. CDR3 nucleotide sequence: TGTGCCACCAGCAGTCCAGGGACTAGCGGGATGATGCAGTACTTC. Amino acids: CATSSPGTSGMMQYF.

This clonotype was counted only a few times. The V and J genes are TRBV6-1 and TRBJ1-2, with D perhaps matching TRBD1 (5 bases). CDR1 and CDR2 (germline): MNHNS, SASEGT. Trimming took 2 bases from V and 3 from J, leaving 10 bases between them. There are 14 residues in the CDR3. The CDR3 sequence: CASSETGEYYGYTF. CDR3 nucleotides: TGTGCCAGCAGTGAAACAGGTGAATACTATGGCTACACCTTC.

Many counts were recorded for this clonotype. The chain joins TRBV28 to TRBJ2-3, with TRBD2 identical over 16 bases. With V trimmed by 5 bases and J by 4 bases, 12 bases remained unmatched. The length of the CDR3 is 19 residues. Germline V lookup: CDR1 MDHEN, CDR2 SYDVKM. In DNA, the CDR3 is TGTGCCAGCAGTACCGGGACTAGCGGGAGGGCCCTCATGGCAGATACGCAGTATTTT. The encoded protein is CASSTGTSGRALMADTQYF.

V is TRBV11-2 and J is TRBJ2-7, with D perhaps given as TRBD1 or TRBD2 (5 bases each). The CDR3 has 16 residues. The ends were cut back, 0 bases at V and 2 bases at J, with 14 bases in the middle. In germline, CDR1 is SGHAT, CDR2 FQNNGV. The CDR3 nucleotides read TGTGCCAGCAGCTTAGAGGGGTCCGGGACGACCTACGAGCAGTACTTC. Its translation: CASSLEGSGTTYEQYF.

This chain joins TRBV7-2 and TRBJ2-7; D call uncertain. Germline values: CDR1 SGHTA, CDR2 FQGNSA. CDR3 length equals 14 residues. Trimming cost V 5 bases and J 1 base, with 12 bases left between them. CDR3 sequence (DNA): TGTGCCAGCAGCCCGCAGCCGGCATCCTACGAGCAGTACTTC. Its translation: CASSPQPASYEQYF.

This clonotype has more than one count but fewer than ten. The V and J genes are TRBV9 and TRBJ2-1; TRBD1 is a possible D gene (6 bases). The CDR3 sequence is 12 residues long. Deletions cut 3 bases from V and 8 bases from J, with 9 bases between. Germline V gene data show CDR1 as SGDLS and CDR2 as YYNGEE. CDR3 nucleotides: TGTGCCAGCAGCGCCTCAGGGGATGAGCAGTTCTTC. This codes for CASSASGDEQFF.

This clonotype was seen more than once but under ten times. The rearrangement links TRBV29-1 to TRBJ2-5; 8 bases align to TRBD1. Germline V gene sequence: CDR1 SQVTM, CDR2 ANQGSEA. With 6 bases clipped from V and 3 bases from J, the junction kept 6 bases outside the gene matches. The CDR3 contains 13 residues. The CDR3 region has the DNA TGCAGCGTCGAGACAGGGGTGAAAGAGACCCAGTACTTC. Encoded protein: CSVETGVKETQYF.

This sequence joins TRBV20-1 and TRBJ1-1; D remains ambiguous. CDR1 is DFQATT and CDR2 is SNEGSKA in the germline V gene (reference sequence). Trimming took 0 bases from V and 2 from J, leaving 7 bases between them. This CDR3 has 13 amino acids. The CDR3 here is CSARDRKNTEAFF. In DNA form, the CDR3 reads TGCAGTGCTAGAGACAGAAAAAACACTGAAGCTTTCTTT.

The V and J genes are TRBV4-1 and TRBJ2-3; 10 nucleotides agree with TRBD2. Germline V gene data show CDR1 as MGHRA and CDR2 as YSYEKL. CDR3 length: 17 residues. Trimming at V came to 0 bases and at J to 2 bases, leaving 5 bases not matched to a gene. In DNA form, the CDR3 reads TGCGCCAGCAGCCAAGATCAGGGACTAGCGACCACAGATACGCAGTATTTT. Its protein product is CASSQDQGLATTDTQYF.

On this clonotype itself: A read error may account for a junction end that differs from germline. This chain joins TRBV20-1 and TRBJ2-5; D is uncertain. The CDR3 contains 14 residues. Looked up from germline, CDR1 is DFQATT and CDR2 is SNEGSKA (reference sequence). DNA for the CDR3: TGCAGTGCTACCGAGAGACGGGTACAAGAGGCCCAGTACTTC. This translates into CSATERRVQEAQYF.